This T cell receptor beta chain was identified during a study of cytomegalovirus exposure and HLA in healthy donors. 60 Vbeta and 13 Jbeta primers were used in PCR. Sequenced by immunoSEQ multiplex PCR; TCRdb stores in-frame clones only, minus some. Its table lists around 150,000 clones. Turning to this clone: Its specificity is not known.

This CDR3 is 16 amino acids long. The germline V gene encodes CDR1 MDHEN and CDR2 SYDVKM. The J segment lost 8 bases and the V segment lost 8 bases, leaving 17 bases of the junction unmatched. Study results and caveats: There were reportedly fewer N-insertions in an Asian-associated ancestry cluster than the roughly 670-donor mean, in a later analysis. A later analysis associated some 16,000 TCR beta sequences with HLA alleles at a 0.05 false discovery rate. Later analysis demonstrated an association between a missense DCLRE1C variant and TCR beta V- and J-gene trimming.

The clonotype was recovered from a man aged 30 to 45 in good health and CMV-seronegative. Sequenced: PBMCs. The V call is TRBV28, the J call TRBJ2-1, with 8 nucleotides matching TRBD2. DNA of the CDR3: TGTGCCAGCGGTCGAATAAGCGGGACTAGTTTGGATGAGCAGTTCTTC. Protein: CASGRISGTSLDEQFF.